This T cell receptor (beta chain) originates from a study of blood T cells in healthy people across ages. Broader study findings: There was no known CMV status for donors, so expanded clonotype changes were possibly confounded. A roughly linear fall in TCR beta diversity per million T cells was seen with increasing age. Long-lived donors carried more naive CD4+ cells and greater diversity than aged donors.

As to this clonotype: Antigen specificity is unknown.

Germline V gives CDR1 SGDLS, CDR2 YYNGEE. Trimming stripped 2 bases from V and 5 bases from J, with 11 bases between. The CDR3 covers 15 residues. It was with a sample-barcoded 5' primer and a J-beta primer mix that a second PCR of roughly 6 to 12 cycles was run. MiXCR was run by TCRdb on the 5' RACE reads, yielding one entry per CDR3 protein. This sample has 1.5 million to 2 million distinct CDR3 sequences, with less than 50% found just once. Sequencing used blood. The clonotype was recovered from a woman in her 40s in good health. The V call is TRBV9, the J call TRBJ1-6; D ambiguous. This CDR3 is CASSVTKTDNSPLHF. In nucleotides, the CDR3 is TGTGCCAGCAGCGTCACAAAGACCGATAATTCACCCCTCCACTTT.